Shown below are 3 T cell receptor beta chains from a single sample sequenced in a study of Ad26.COV2.S vaccination and SARS-CoV-2 variants (dated by TCRdb to 2020 to 2023). Receptors were amplified or captured by the immunoSEQ multiplex PCR assay. TCRdb stores this immuneACCESS table with in-frame sequences only. Part of the clones is absent; in the studies checked, under half of the shortfall reflects unresolved V genes, and no reason is known for the rest. In all, the sample holds about 480,000 clones, and 70% to 90% of those were seen once. More than 10% of the sample is taken by the ten largest. According to the study, the label for this sample's treatment or condition signals: approximately 18 received Ad26.COV2.S at low or high dose, single or two shots; 5 received placebo; per-sample allocation not given. Repertoires of vaccine and placebo recipients were sequenced from samples taken on day 63 after the first injection.

This material consisted of peripheral blood, taken in a trial of Ad26.COV2.S vaccine versus placebo. The origin of the receptors is a person aged 18-65 years who received the Ad26.COV2.S COVID-19 vaccine or a placebo.

The V gene is TRBV6-2 or TRBV6-3, the J gene TRBJ2-1; no clear D. The V end was cut by 4 bases, the J end by 9 bases, with 10 bases between. The CDR3 loop spans 12 amino acids. Germline lookup yields CDR1 MNHEY and CDR2 SVGEGT. Here the CDR3 DNA reads TGTGCCAGCAGTTCCCTTTGGGGTGAGCAGTTCTTC. Translating it yields CASSSLWGEQFF.

The chain couples TRBV7-2 to TRBJ2-3, with 8 bases lining up with TRBD2. This CDR3 is built from 15 residues. The germline gives CDR1 SGHTA, CDR2 FQGNSA. The V and J ends lost 4 bases and 2 bases, in that order; junction bases with no gene match: 5. The CDR3 is CASSSIAGYTDTQYF. In DNA form, the CDR3 reads TGTGCCAGCAGCTCTATAGCGGGGTACACAGATACGCAGTATTTT.

The CDR3 is CASSLVPQETQYF. CDR3 coding DNA: TGTGCCAGCAGCTTAGTTCCCCAAGAGACCCAGTACTTC. The V call is TRBV7-8, the J call TRBJ2-5; D call uncertain. This CDR3 is built from 13 residues. V lost 1 base and J 1 base, leaving 4 bases between the germline ends. Germline CDR1 is SGHVS and CDR2 is FQNEAQ.